These 7 T cell receptor beta chains originate from one sample sequenced in a study of Tregs in tolerant kidney transplant recipients. Data came from immunoSEQ multiplex PCR; TCRdb stores just in-frame clones and leaves some out. The profile shows 60,000 to 70,000 clones, just under 95% of them singletons. Sequenced here: CD8+ T cells from blood, sampled before the transplant. The origin of the receptors is a human donor who received a combined kidney and bone marrow transplant.

The V gene is TRBV7-3, the J gene TRBJ2-3; 10 bases are a match to TRBD2. The germline gives CDR1 SGHTA, CDR2 FQGTGA. The CDR3 extends over 15 amino acids. V dropped 5 bases and J dropped 2; count of bases not matched to a gene: 4. This chain's CDR3 is CASSLLAGVTDTQYF. Here the CDR3 DNA reads TGTGCCAGCAGCCTTCTAGCGGGGGTCACAGATACGCAGTATTTT. The variable domain in full, with the rest retrieved from reference TRBV7-3 and TRBJ2-3, is GAGVSQTPSNKVTEKGKYVELRCDPISGHTALYWYRQSLGQGPEFLIYFQGTGAADDSGLPNDRFFAVRPEGSVSTLKIQRTERGDSAVYLCASSLLAGVTDTQYFGPGTRLTVL.

The chain has TRBV2 and TRBJ2-7, with TRBD2 matching 12 bases. The CDR3 extends over 15 amino acids. Germline CDR1 SNHLY, CDR2 FYNNEI. The V segment lost 4 bases and the J segment 2 bases; nucleotides outside the gene matches: 3. This CDR3 reads CASSGRLAGAYEQYF. CDR3 in DNA: TGTGCCAGCAGTGGACGACTAGCGGGGGCCTACGAGCAGTACTTC.

CDR3 DNA sequence: TGTGCCATCAGTGAGCAGGGGTCCTACGAGCAGTACTTC. Translating it yields CAISEQGSYEQYF. This rearrangement joins TRBV10-3 to TRBJ2-7; tentatively, D is TRBD1 (6 bases). The CDR3 is made up of 13 amino acids. The germline CDR1 and CDR2 sequences are ENHRY and SYGVKD. Trimming took 2 bases from V and 1 from J, leaving 6 bases between them.

A single count supports this clone. This chain uses TRBV5-6 with TRBJ2-7; TRBD1 matches at 7 bases. After removal of 4 bases from V and 4 bases from J, the junction contained 2 bases not matched to a gene. The CDR3 contains 12 residues. Per germline, CDR1 SGHDT and CDR2 YYEEEE. The CDR3 coding sequence is TGTGCCAGCAGCCCGGGACAGTACGAGCAGTACTTC. It specifies CASSPGQYEQYF.

The rearrangement links TRBV7-9 to TRBJ2-4; TRBD2 aligns across 8 bases. The CDR3 is 14 amino acids. Germline values: CDR1 SEHNR, CDR2 FQNEAQ (reference sequence). The junction had 6 bases not matched to a gene; V was cut back by 6 bases and J by 5 bases. For the CDR3, the DNA is TGTGCCAGCAGTGCGGGGGGCCGGGAAAACATTCAGTACTTC. As protein: CASSAGGRENIQYF.

The table lists this clone with a few counts. The V gene is TRBV2, the J gene TRBJ2-7; D is uncertain. The germline gives CDR1 SNHLY, CDR2 FYNNEI. CDR3 length: 14 amino acids. The V end was cut by 8 bases, the J end by 2 bases, with 16 bases between. As DNA, the CDR3 is TGTGCCAGCGTGGGCGCAGACGCCGCCTACGAGCAGTACTTC. Translating it yields CASVGADAAYEQYF.

This clone was observed once. The chain is built from TRBV25-1 and TRBJ2-1; a weak D match, TRBD2 (6 bases). The CDR3 totals 15 residues. Germline V gene lookup returns CDR1 MGHDK and CDR2 SYGVNS. The V and J ends lost 1 base and 3 bases respectively, with 10 bases between them. CDR3: CASSEFSGLYNEQFF. The CDR3 bases are TGTGCCAGCAGTGAATTTAGCGGACTCTACAATGAGCAGTTCTTC. Full variable domain (remainder filled in from reference TRBV25-1 and TRBJ2-1): EADIYQTPRYLVIGTGKKITLECSQTMGHDKMYWYQQDPGMELHLIHYSYGVNSTEKGDLSSESTVSRIRTEHFPLTLESARPSHTSQYLCASSEFSGLYNEQFFGPGTRLTVL.